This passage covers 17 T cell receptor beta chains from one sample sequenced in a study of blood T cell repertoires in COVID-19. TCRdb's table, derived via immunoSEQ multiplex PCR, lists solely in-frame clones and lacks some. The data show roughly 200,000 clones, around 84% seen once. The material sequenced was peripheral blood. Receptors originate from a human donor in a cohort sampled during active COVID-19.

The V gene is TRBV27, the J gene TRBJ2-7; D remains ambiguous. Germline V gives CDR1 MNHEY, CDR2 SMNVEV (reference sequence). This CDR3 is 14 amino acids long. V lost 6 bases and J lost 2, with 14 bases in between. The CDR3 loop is CASSLFQRPYEQYF. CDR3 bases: TGTGCCAGCAGCCTCTTTCAGAGGCCCTACGAGCAGTACTTC.

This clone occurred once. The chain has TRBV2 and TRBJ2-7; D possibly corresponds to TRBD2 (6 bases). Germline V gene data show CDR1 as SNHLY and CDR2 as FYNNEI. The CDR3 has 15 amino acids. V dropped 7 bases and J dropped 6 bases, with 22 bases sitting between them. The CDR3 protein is CASTQEGLFSSEQYF. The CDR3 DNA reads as TGTGCCAGCACCCAAGAGGGACTCTTTTCGTCCGAGCAGTACTTC.

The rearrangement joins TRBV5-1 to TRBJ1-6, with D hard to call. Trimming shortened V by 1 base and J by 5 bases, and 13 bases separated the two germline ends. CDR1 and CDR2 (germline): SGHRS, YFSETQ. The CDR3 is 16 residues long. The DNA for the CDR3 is TGCGCCAGCAGCTTGCTGCTTAGCAGCGATAATTCACCCCTCCACTTT. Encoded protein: CASSLLLSSDNSPLHF.

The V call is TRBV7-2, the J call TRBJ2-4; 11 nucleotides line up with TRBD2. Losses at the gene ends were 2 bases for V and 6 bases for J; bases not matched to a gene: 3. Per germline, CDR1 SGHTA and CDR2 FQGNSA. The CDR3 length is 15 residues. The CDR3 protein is CASSLRLAGINIQYF. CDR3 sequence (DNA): TGTGCCAGCAGCTTAAGACTAGCGGGAATAAACATTCAGTACTTC. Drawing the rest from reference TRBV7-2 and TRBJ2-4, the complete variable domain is GAGVSQSPSNKVTEKGKDVELRCDPISGHTALYWYRQSLGQGLEFLIYFQGNSAPDKSGLPSDRFSAERTGGSVSTLTIQRTQQEDSAVYLCASSLRLAGINIQYFGAGTRLSVL.

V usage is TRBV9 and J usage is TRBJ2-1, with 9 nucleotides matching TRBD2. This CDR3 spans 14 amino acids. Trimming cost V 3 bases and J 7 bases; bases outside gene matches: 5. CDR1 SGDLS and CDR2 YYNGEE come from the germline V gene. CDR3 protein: CASSGGLALNEQFF. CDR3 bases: TGTGCCAGCAGCGGAGGACTAGCGTTGAATGAGCAGTTCTTC. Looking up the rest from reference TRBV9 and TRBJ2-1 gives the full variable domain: DSGVTQTPKHLITATGQRVTLRCSPRSGDLSVYWYQQSLDQGLQFLIQYYNGEERAKGNILERFSAQQFPDLHSELNLSSLELGDSALYFCASSGGLALNEQFFGPGTRLTVL.

This CDR3 reads CASSFRTSGILTYNEQFF. The CDR3 DNA reads as TGTGCCAGCAGCTTTAGGACTAGCGGGATACTAACCTACAATGAGCAGTTCTTC. The rearrangement links TRBV5-6 to TRBJ2-1; TRBD2 matches at 12 bases. The V segment lost 2 bases and the J segment 2 bases; nucleotides outside the gene matches: 8. From germline, CDR1 is SGHDT and CDR2 YYEEEE. The CDR3 sequence is 18 residues long.

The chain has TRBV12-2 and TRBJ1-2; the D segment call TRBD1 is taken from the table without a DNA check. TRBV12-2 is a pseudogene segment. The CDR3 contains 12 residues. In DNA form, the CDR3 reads TGTGCAAGTCGCTCTAGGCAGGGGGTTCTCACCTTC. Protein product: CASRSRQGVLTF.

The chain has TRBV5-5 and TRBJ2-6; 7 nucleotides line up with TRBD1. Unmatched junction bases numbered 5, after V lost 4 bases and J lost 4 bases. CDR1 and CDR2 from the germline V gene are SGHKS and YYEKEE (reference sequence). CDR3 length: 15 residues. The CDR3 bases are TGTGCCAGCAGCGCGACAGGGTCCGGGGCCAACGTCCTGACTTTC. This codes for CASSATGSGANVLTF.

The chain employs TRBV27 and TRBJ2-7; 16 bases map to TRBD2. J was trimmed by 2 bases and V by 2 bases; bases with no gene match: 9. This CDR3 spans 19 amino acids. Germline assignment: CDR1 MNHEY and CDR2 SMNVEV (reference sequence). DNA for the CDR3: TGTGCCAGCAGTTTACCTGGGACTAGCGGGAGGGCCCGGCCCTACGAGCAGTACTTC. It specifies CASSLPGTSGRARPYEQYF.

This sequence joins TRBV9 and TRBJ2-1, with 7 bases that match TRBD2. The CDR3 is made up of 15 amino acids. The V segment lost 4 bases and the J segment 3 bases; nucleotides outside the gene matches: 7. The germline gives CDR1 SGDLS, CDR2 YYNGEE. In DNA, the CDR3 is TGTGCCAGCAGCTGGGGAGGGCTTAGCTACAATGAGCAGTTCTTC. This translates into CASSWGGLSYNEQFF.

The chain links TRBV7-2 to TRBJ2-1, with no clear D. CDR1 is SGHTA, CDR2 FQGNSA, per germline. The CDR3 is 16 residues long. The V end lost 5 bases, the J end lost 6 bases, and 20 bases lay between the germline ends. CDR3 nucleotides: TGTGCCAGCAGCCTCCATTCGGCGGTTCGAAGCAATGAGCAGTTCTTC. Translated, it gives CASSLHSAVRSNEQFF.

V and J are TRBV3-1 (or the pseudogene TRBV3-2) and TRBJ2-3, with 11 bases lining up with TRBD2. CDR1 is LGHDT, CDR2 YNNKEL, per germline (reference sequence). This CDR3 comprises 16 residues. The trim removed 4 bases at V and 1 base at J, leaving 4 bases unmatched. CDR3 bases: TGTGCCAGCAGCCTGGGACTAGCGGACGGCACAGATACGCAGTATTTT. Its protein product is CASSLGLADGTDTQYF.

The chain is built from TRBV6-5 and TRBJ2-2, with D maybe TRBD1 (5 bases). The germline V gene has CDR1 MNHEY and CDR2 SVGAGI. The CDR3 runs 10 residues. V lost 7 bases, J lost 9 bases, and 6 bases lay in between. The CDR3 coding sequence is TGTGCCAGCAAGGGGAGGGAGCTGTTTTTT. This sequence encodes CASKGRELFF.

CDR3 nucleotides: TGTGCCAGCAGTCCCCCCGGGACAGAGGGAAGCGAGACCCAGTACTTC. This encodes CASSPPGTEGSETQYF. The gene calls are TRBV11-2 and TRBJ2-5, with 7 bases fitting TRBD1. The junction had 15 bases not matched to a gene; V was cut back by 6 bases and J by 5 bases. Germline CDR1 is SGHAT and CDR2 is FQNNGV. This CDR3 is 16 amino acids long.

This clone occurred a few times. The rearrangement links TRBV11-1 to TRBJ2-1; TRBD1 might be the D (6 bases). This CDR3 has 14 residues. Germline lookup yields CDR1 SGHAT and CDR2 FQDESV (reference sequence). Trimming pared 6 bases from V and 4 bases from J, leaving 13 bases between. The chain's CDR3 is CASRRRGIYNEQFF. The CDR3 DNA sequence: TGTGCCAGCAGGCGCAGGGGCATTTACAATGAGCAGTTCTTC. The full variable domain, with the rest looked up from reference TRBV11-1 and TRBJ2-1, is EAEVAQSPRYKITEKSQAVAFWCDPISGHATLYWYRQILGQGPELLVQFQDESVVDDSQLPKDRFSAERLKGVDSTLKIQPAELGDSAMYLCASRRRGIYNEQFFGPGTRLTVL.

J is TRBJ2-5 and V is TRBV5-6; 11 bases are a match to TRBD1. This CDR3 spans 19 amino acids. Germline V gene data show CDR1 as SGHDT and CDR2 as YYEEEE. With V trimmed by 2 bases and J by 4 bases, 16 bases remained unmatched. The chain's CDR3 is CASSFWGQGEWLLLETQYF. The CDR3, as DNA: TGTGCCAGCAGCTTTTGGGGACAGGGGGAATGGCTTTTGTTAGAGACCCAGTACTTC.

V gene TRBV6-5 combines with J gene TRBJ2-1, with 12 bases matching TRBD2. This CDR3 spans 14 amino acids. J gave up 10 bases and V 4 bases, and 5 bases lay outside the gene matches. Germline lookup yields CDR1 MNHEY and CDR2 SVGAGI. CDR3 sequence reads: CASSSSGRAGEQFF. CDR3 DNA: TGTGCCAGCAGTTCTAGCGGGAGGGCCGGGGAGCAGTTCTTC.